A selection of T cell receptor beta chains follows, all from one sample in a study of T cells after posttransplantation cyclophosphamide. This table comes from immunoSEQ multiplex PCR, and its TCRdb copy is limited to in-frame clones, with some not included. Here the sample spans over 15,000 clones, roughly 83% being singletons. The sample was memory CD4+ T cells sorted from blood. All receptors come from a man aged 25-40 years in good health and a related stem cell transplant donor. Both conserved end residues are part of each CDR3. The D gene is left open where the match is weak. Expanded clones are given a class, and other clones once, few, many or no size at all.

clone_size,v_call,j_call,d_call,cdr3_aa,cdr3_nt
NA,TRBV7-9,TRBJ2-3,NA,CASSSEGRASTDTQYF,TGTGCCAGCAGCTCGGAGGGCCGCGCGAGTACAGATACGCAGTATTTT
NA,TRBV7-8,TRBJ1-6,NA,CASSLNRDNSYNSPLHF,TGTGCCAGCAGCTTGAACCGGGACAACTCCTATAATTCACCCCTCCACTTT
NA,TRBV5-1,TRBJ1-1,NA,CASSYYSRDTEAFF,TGCGCCAGCAGCTACTACTCTCGGGACACTGAAGCTTTCTTT
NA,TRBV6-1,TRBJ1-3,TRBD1,CASGDRGLSGNTIYF,TGTGCCAGCGGCGACAGGGGGCTTTCTGGAAACACCATATATTTT
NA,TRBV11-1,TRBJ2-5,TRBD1,CASRRGTGGTETQYF,TGTGCCAGCAGGCGCGGGACAGGGGGCACGGAGACCCAGTACTTC
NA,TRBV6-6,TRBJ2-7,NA,CASSLQGRQYF,TGTGCCAGCAGCCTACAGGGTCGGCAGTACTTC
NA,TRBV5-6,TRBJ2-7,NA,CASSRTPGDEQYF,TGTGCCAGCAGCCGGACCCCAGGGGACGAGCAGTACTTC
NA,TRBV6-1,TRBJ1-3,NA,CASRPVQSSGNTIYF,TGTGCCAGCAGACCTGTACAGAGCTCTGGAAACACCATATATTTT
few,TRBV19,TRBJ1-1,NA,CASSSGLLVAFF,TGTGCCAGTAGTTCGGGACTCCTGGTAGCTTTCTTT
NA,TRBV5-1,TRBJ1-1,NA,CASSLLGQSTEAFF,TGCGCCAGCAGCTTGCTTGGGCAGTCCACTGAAGCTTTCTTT
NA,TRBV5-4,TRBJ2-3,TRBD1,CASSLGQGVTDTQYF,TGTGCCAGCAGCTTGGGACAGGGAGTAACAGATACGCAGTATTTT
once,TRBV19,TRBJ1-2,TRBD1,CASTPIGTGNYGYTF,TGTGCCAGTACCCCCATCGGGACAGGGAACTATGGCTACACCTTC
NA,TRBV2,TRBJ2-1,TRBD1,CAPKRDRGTDEQFF,TGTGCCCCCAAGAGGGACAGGGGTACGGATGAGCAGTTCTTC
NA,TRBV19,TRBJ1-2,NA,CASSADSRINYGYTF,TGTGCCAGTAGTGCTGACAGCCGAATCAACTATGGCTACACCTTC
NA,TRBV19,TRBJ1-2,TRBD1,CASSMGQGAFWYGYTF,TGTGCCAGTAGTATGGGACAGGGGGCGTTTTGGTATGGCTACACCTTC
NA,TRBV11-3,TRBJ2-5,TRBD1,CASSPRDSWETQYF,TGTGCCAGCAGCCCCCGGGACAGTTGGGAGACCCAGTACTTC
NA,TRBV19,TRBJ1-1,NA,CASSNTGNTEAFF,TGTGCCAGTAGTAATACAGGGAACACTGAAGCTTTCTTT
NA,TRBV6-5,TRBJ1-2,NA,CASSYDVRIYGYTF,TGTGCCAGCAGTTATGACGTCAGGATCTATGGCTACACCTTC
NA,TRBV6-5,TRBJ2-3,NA,CASSYSNPGANTQYF,TGTGCCAGCAGTTACTCGAACCCAGGGGCAAATACGCAGTATTTT
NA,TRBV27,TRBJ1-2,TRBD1,CASSPLQGSYGYTF,TGTGCCAGCAGTCCGTTACAGGGGAGCTATGGCTACACCTTC
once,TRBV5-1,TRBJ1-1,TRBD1,CASSLREQGLGAEAFF,TGCGCCAGCAGCTTACGGGAACAGGGGCTAGGCGCTGAAGCTTTCTTT
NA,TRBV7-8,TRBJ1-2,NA,CASSLDSPGSVYGYTF,TGTGCCAGCAGCTTAGATTCTCCGGGTTCTGTCTATGGCTACACCTTC
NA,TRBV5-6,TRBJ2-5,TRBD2,CASSLDLLAGGAETQYF,TGTGCCAGCAGCTTAGACCTACTAGCGGGGGGGGCAGAGACCCAGTACTTC
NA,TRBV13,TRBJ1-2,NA,CASSLGRLVGYTF,TGTGCCAGCAGCTTAGGCAGGTTGGTTGGCTACACCTTC
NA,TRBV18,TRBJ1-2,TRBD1,CASSPGDRGNYGYTF,TGTGCCAGCTCACCAGGGGACAGGGGAAACTATGGCTACACCTTC
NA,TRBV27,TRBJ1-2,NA,CASSPRGGTSSGYTF,TGTGCCAGCAGTCCGCGCGGGGGGACGAGCTCTGGCTACACCTTC
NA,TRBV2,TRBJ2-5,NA,CASKPGQKETQYF,TGTGCCAGCAAGCCAGGACAGAAAGAGACCCAGTACTTC
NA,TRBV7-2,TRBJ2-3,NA,CASSLEDRRGTDTQYF,TGTGCCAGCAGCTTAGAGGACAGAAGGGGCACAGATACGCAGTATTTT
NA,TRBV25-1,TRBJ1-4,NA,CASSEFRAGALREKLFF,TGTGCCAGCAGTGAATTCAGGGCGGGGGCTTTAAGAGAAAAACTGTTTTTT
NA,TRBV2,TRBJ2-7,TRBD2,CASSELAGVTGEQYF,TGTGCCAGCAGTGAACTAGCGGGGGTCACTGGGGAGCAGTACTTC
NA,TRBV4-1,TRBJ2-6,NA,CASSQALQGPTYSGANVLTF,TGCGCCAGCAGCCAAGCGCTACAGGGTCCCACCTACTCTGGGGCCAACGTCCTGACTTTC
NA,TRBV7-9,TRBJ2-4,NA,CASSFPQGQNIQYF,TGTGCCAGCAGCTTCCCGCAGGGGCAAAACATTCAGTACTTC
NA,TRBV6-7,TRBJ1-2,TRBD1,CASSSPTAGTGRYGYTF,TGTGCCAGCAGTTCCCCTACTGCCGGGACAGGGAGATATGGCTACACCTTC
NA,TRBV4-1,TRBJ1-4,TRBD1,CASSQVTGTGPEKLFF,TGCGCCAGCAGCCAAGTTACCGGGACAGGCCCTGAAAAACTGTTTTTT
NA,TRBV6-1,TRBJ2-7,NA,CASRGGAVHEQYF,TGTGCCAGCAGGGGGGGGGCTGTCCACGAGCAGTACTTC
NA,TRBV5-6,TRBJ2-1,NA,CASSSRAYNEQFF,TGTGCCAGCAGCTCCCGGGCCTACAATGAGCAGTTCTTC
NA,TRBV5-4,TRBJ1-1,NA,CASRGGGLRTEAFF,TGTGCCAGCAGGGGCGGGGGGCTCAGAACTGAAGCTTTCTTT
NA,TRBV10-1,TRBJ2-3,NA,CASSEPDTDTQYF,TGCGCCAGCAGTGAGCCAGACACAGATACGCAGTATTTT
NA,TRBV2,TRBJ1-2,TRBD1,CASSFNVGTAYGYTF,TGTGCCAGCAGTTTTAACGTTGGGACAGCTTATGGCTACACCTTC